Included here is one T cell receptor beta chain sequence, with context. The antigen is not known. CDR3 length: 14 residues. Germline CDR1 is DFQATT and CDR2 is SNEGSKA (reference sequence). Trimming shortened V by 3 bases and J by 1 base, and 13 bases separated the two germline ends. Each CDR3 protein is one row after TCRdb ran MiXCR on the RT-PCR reads. Among about 580,000 distinct CDR3 sequences listed, approximately 15% were seen once. The record originates from a study of response to subunit inactivated influenza vaccine. The study, taken as a whole, reports: After each seasonal influenza vaccination, few new T cells are recruited, the authors suggested.

The V call is TRBV20-1, the J call TRBJ2-7; D remains ambiguous. The receptor's source is a man aged 45-65 years who received an inactivated influenza vaccine. The starting material was PBMCs from blood, obtained 11 to 12 days after vaccination. The CDR3 DNA reads as TGCAGTGCTAGTTCGGGCACCCCATCCTACGAGCAGTACTTC. Translating gives CSASSGTPSYEQYF.